This entry lists 27 T cell receptor beta chains sequenced from one sample in a study of blood T cells in healthy people across ages. PCR was performed a second time for roughly 6 to 12 cycles using a sample-barcoded 5' primer and a J-beta primer mix. Using its own MiXCR run on the 5' RACE reads, TCRdb lists one record per CDR3 protein. In the table there are about 780,000 distinct CDR3 sequences, about 45% of which are singletons. The sample consisted of blood. These receptors were obtained from a man at least 80 years old in good health.

The rearrangement uses TRBV12-3 or TRBV12-4 and TRBJ2-7; 9 bases line up with TRBD2. V trimming: 1 base; J trimming: 5 bases; junction bases outside the gene matches: 6. This CDR3 region has 15 residues. The chain's CDR3 is CASSLVASGIDEQYF. CDR3 DNA sequence: TGTGCCAGCAGTTTAGTCGCTAGCGGGATTGACGAGCAGTACTTC.

This clonotype was picked up a small number of times. The chain employs TRBV29-1 and TRBJ2-2; the match to TRBD1 covers 7 bases. Germline CDR1 and CDR2: SQVTM and ANQGSEA. V shed 6 bases, J shed 6 bases, and the junction held 13 bases outside the gene matches. The CDR3 has 15 residues. CDR3 sequence reads: CSVHKSGGDAGELFF. The CDR3 nucleotides are TGCAGCGTCCATAAGTCAGGGGGAGATGCCGGGGAGCTGTTTTTT.

In regard to this clonotype: A single base separates this from a much larger clone, so it may be a read error. This sequence joins TRBV4-2 and TRBJ2-3; D remains ambiguous. The V gene lost 4 bases and the J gene lost 5 bases, with 13 bases spanning the gap. Germline V gene data show CDR1 as LGHNA and CDR2 as YNFKEQ. This CDR3 is built from 14 residues. In DNA form, the CDR3 reads TGTGCCAGCAGCCGAGATTCGGGCCGAGATACGCAGTATTTT. The encoded protein is CASSRDSGRDTQYF.

The V and J genes are TRBV20-1 and TRBJ1-1, with TRBD1 identical over 7 bases. The CDR3 spans 13 residues. V was clipped by 3 bases and J by 0 bases; unmatched bases: 1. Germline CDR1 and CDR2: DFQATT and SNEGSKA (reference sequence). CDR3 coding DNA: TGCAGTGCTAGGGGGACAGTGAACACTGAAGCTTTCTTT. Protein product: CSARGTVNTEAFF.

In its sample, this clonotype was seen a few times. The chain couples TRBV3-1 to TRBJ1-1; D is perhaps TRBD1 (5 bases). The CDR3 length is 13 residues. Trimming took off 6 bases at V and 0 bases at J, with 8 bases between the two ends. CDR1 is LGHDT and CDR2 is YNNKEL in the germline V gene (reference sequence). The CDR3 loop reads CASSAGLNTEAFF. CDR3 coding DNA: TGTGCCAGCAGTGCAGGGTTGAACACTGAAGCTTTCTTT.

CDR3 in DNA: TGTGCCAGTAATGTCGGGCCGTCGAACACTGAAGCTTTCTTT. It encodes CASNVGPSNTEAFF. The chain combines TRBV19 with TRBJ1-1; D unclear. The CDR3 totals 14 residues. V lost 7 bases to trimming and J lost 1 base, with 13 bases between them. Germline-derived CDR1 and CDR2 are LNHDA and SQIVND (reference sequence).

The CDR3 region is CSARDLTGLAAKNIQYF. The CDR3 DNA reads TGCAGTGCTAGAGATCTGACGGGACTAGCCGCCAAAAACATTCAGTACTTC. The chain is built from TRBV20-1 and TRBJ2-4, with 9 bases lining up with TRBD2. Losses at the gene ends were 0 bases for V and 1 base for J; bases not matched to a gene: 7. The CDR3 consists of 17 residues. Germline CDR1 DFQATT, CDR2 SNEGSKA (reference sequence).

The V and J genes are TRBV14 and TRBJ2-5; D is unresolved. Trimming took 1 base from V and 11 from J, leaving 14 bases between them. The CDR3 totals 13 residues. Germline CDR1 reads SGHDN; CDR2 reads FVKESK. CDR3 DNA sequence: TGTGCCAGCAGCCAAGTCGTCGGCAATGAGCAGTACTTC. Amino acid sequence: CASSQVVGNEQYF.

The rearrangement links TRBV6-5 to TRBJ2-1, with D tentatively TRBD1 or TRBD2 (7 bases each). V was shortened by 4 bases and J by 2 bases, with 12 bases between the two germline ends. The germline V gene encodes CDR1 MNHEY and CDR2 SVGAGI. The CDR3 consists of 15 residues. The CDR3 here is CASSLGRGPYNEQFF. The CDR3 DNA is TGTGCCAGCAGTTTGGGGAGGGGGCCCTACAATGAGCAGTTCTTC.

The sample holds a few counts of this clonotype. This chain links TRBV20-1 with TRBJ2-7; no firm D call. Looked up from germline, CDR1 is DFQATT and CDR2 is SNEGSKA (reference sequence). The ends were cut back, 1 base at V and 0 bases at J, with 10 bases in the middle. The CDR3 consists of 14 residues. The CDR3, as DNA: TGCAGTGCTAGAGGGCTGAAGAGCTCCTACGAGCAGTACTTC. It encodes CSARGLKSSYEQYF.

The rearrangement joins TRBV20-1 to TRBJ2-5, with 8 bases lining up with TRBD1. Germline lookup yields CDR1 DFQATT and CDR2 SNEGSKA (reference sequence). The V gene end was trimmed by 4 bases and the J gene end by 5 bases; junction bases not matched to a gene: 6. CDR3 length equals 13 residues. Here the CDR3 DNA reads TGCAGTGCTACCCAGGGGGCGCGGGAGACCCAGTACTTC. It yields the protein CSATQGARETQYF.

This clonotype was seen a handful of times. This sequence joins TRBV20-1 and TRBJ2-1, with 7 bases identical to TRBD1. From germline, CDR1 is DFQATT and CDR2 SNEGSKA (reference sequence). The CDR3 spans 12 residues. J gave up 1 base and V 8 bases, and 2 bases lay outside the gene matches. The CDR3 DNA is TGCAGTTACAGGGGATCCTACAATGAGCAGTTCTTC. Translation gives CSYRGSYNEQFF.

The chain recombines TRBV4-2 with TRBJ2-1, with 8 bases lining up with TRBD2. The CDR3 is 16 residues long. After removal of 1 base from V and 7 bases from J, the junction contained 9 bases not matched to a gene. CDR1 is LGHNA, CDR2 YNFKEQ, per germline. The CDR3 region has the DNA TGTGCCAGCAGCCAAGCAAGCTTCCGGGAGGGTAATGAGCAGTTCTTC. It translates to CASSQASFREGNEQFF.

The rearrangement uses TRBV9 and TRBJ2-5; perhaps TRBD1 as D (6 bases). The CDR3 length is 14 residues. CDR1 is SGDLS and CDR2 is YYNGEE in the germline V gene. V lost 4 bases and J 1 base, leaving 11 bases between the germline ends. The CDR3 sequence is CASSKGHIQETQYF. The CDR3 DNA is TGTGCCAGCAGCAAGGGACATATCCAAGAGACCCAGTACTTC. The variable domain in full, completed from reference TRBV9 and TRBJ2-5, reads DSGVTQTPKHLITATGQRVTLRCSPRSGDLSVYWYQQSLDQGLQFLIQYYNGEERAKGNILERFSAQQFPDLHSELNLSSLELGDSALYFCASSKGHIQETQYFGPGTRLLVL.

The chain joins TRBV5-1 to TRBJ2-7, with D maybe TRBD1 (6 bases). Trimming removed 0 bases at V and 5 bases at J, with 12 bases between. CDR3 length: 14 amino acids. CDR1 and CDR2 (germline): SGHRS, YFSETQ. The CDR3 sequence is CASSLGVRGDEQYF. CDR3 in DNA: TGCGCCAGCAGCTTGGGTGTCAGGGGAGACGAGCAGTACTTC.

Ten or more counts support this clonotype. V gene TRBV12-3 or TRBV12-4 combines with J gene TRBJ2-7; 8 bases fit TRBD1. V shed 6 bases and J 2 bases; nucleotides not matched to a gene: 3. The CDR3 spans 13 residues. The CDR3 region has the DNA TGTGCCAGCAGGGGGACAGGTACCTACGAGCAGTACTTC. Its translation: CASRGTGTYEQYF.

Remarks on this clonotype: A read error may be the cause here, since a much bigger clone is one base away. The J gene is TRBJ2-3, the V gene TRBV20-1; D perhaps matches TRBD2 (5 bases). The V gene lost 0 bases and the J gene lost 2 bases, with 12 bases spanning the gap. This CDR3 has 15 amino acids. CDR1 and CDR2 from the germline V gene are DFQATT and SNEGSKA (reference sequence). The CDR3 is CSARDRLALTDTQYF. In DNA form, the CDR3 reads TGCAGTGCTAGAGATCGGCTAGCACTCACAGATACGCAGTATTTT.

Of note for this clonotype: The junction shows a germline mismatch at one end, possibly a read error. The V call is TRBV20-1, the J call TRBJ2-2, with 11 bases identical to TRBD1. Germline CDR1 reads DFQATT; CDR2 reads SNEGSKA (reference sequence). The CDR3 spans 15 residues. This CDR3 reads CSVRGDRGLNGELFF. In DNA form, the CDR3 reads TGCAGTGTTAGAGGGGACAGGGGGTTGAACGGGGAGCTGTTTTTT.

This clonotype has only a few counts. The genes are TRBV11-2 and TRBJ2-1, with 11 bases aligning to TRBD2. The CDR3 has 18 residues. CDR1 and CDR2 from the germline V gene are SGHAT and FQNNGV. With 2 bases clipped from V and 5 bases from J, the junction kept 11 bases outside the gene matches. The CDR3: CASSLWASGRRVDNEQFF. Written as DNA, the CDR3 is TGTGCCAGCAGCTTATGGGCTAGCGGGAGGAGAGTAGACAATGAGCAGTTCTTC.

This chain connects TRBV5-1 to TRBJ2-5, with 9 bases aligning to TRBD2. The V gene end was trimmed by 3 bases and the J gene end by 4 bases; junction bases not matched to a gene: 13. The CDR3 loop spans 17 amino acids. Germline CDR1 and CDR2: SGHRS and YFSETQ. The CDR3 bases are TGCGCCAGCAGCTCGGAGGTCCCCGGACTAGCGACAGAGACCCAGTACTTC. This encodes CASSSEVPGLATETQYF.

This clonotype was seen a few times. V and J are TRBV12-3 or TRBV12-4 and TRBJ2-1, with TRBD1 matching over 8 bases. J gave up 4 bases and V 7 bases, and 9 bases lay outside the gene matches. The CDR3 spans 15 residues. The CDR3: CASTPGTGDYNEQFF. The CDR3 DNA follows: TGTGCCAGCACTCCCGGGACAGGAGATTACAATGAGCAGTTCTTC.

This clonotype was seen a handful of times. The CDR3 DNA reads as TGCGCCAGCAGCTTGGAACTAGCAGCCTACGAGCAGTACTTC. It specifies CASSLELAAYEQYF. The genes are TRBV5-1 and TRBJ2-7, with a tentative D call TRBD2 (6 bases). The germline gives CDR1 SGHRS, CDR2 YFSETQ. The CDR3 runs to 14 residues. Trimming stripped 0 bases from V and 2 bases from J, with 9 bases between.

The J gene is TRBJ2-7, the V gene TRBV27, with 10 bases fitting TRBD2. The germline CDR1 and CDR2 sequences are MNHEY and SMNVEV (reference sequence). The CDR3 extends over 17 amino acids. Trimming removed 2 bases from V and 7 bases from J; junction bases left unmatched: 14. This CDR3 reads CASSLRKTSGPYNEQYF. The CDR3 DNA reads TGTGCCAGCAGTTTAAGGAAGACTAGCGGGCCGTACAATGAGCAGTACTTC.

On this clonotype itself: This may be a read error, as it is one base from a much larger clone. The chain links TRBV12-3 or TRBV12-4 to TRBJ2-1, with 7 bases fitting TRBD2. The CDR3 extends over 16 amino acids. The ends lost 6 bases at V and 5 bases at J; junction bases unmatched: 13. CDR3 bases: TGTGCCAGCAGAAAGCGGGGTTCGACTCTCGACAATGAGCAGTTCTTC. The encoded protein is CASRKRGSTLDNEQFF.

Regarding this clonotype: One end of the junction is discordant with germline, which a read error may explain. V and J are TRBV9 and TRBJ2-1; 9 nucleotides agree with TRBD1. This CDR3 spans 15 amino acids. Looked up from germline, CDR1 is SGDLS and CDR2 is YYNGEE. CDR3 DNA sequence: TGTACCAGCAGCCAACAGGGGGCTTCCTACAATGAGCAGTTCTTC. Its protein is CTSSQQGASYNEQFF. Drawing the rest from reference TRBV9 and TRBJ2-1, the complete variable domain is DSGVTQTPKHLITATGQRVTLRCSPRSGDLSVYWYQQSLDQGLQFLIQYYNGEERAKGNILERFSAQQFPDLHSELNLSSLELGDSALYFCTSSQQGASYNEQFFGPGTRLTVL.

This clonotype was counted many times. This chain uses TRBV5-1 with TRBJ1-1, with a possible D match to TRBD1 (5 bases). The CDR3 totals 16 residues. Germline V gene lookup returns CDR1 SGHRS and CDR2 YFSETQ. V was clipped by 0 bases and J by 4 bases, with 16 bases between them. The CDR3 region is CASSLAGSRGFTEAFF. The CDR3 DNA follows: TGCGCCAGCAGCTTGGCAGGCTCGCGGGGCTTCACTGAAGCTTTCTTT.

The CDR3 bases are TGTGCCAGCACCAAACTATTCAACTCCTACAATGAGCAGTTCTTC. It translates to CASTKLFNSYNEQFF. This chain connects TRBV6-5 to TRBJ2-1; D gene unclear. V was pared by 7 bases and J by 0 bases, with 13 bases between. The CDR3 is 15 residues long. CDR1 MNHEY and CDR2 SVGAGI come from the germline V gene.